The clone carrying this T cell receptor (beta chain) was found a few times. Its antigen is unknown. Sorting with CD45RO/CCR7/CD25/CD127/CD95/CD27 yielded naive, central memory, regulatory and stem-like memory CD4+ cells. The CDR3 covers 11 residues. V dropped 7 bases and J dropped 7 bases, with 8 bases sitting between them. Germline CDR1 reads SNHLY; CDR2 reads FYNNEI. The entry originates in a study of beta chain features in type 1 diabetes. Study-wide findings and caveats: The study found that naive, central memory and Treg TCRB repertoires appeared more similar in patients than in healthy donors. The analysis here could not establish whether HLA type shapes TCRB rearrangement. Researchers caution that PCR might favor shorter templates, equally among patients and controls. Among patients with Type 1 diabetes, TCRB CDR3s were moderately but significantly shorter in every one of the four CD4+ subsets.

Sequencing targeted expressed TCRB transcripts, as all isolated RNA had been reverse transcribed. TCRdb's copy holds only in-frame clones and misses some; the assay was immunoSEQ multiplex PCR. This table has some 350,000 clones, approximately 13% appearing once. Input material: naive CD4+ T cells from blood. The TCR sequence derives from a woman younger than 35 with type 1 diabetes. The chain is built from TRBV2 and TRBJ1-5; D remains ambiguous. The CDR3: CASKSVQPQHF. DNA of the CDR3: TGTGCCAGCAAATCGGTCCAGCCCCAGCATTTT.